Presented here are 18 T cell receptor beta chains from one specimen sequenced in a study of CXCR3-negative and CXCR3-positive naive CD8 T cells. Whole-study findings and limits: CXCR3-positive naive cells carried more hydrophobic TRB CDR3s than CXCR3-negative naive cells did.

UMI-tagged TRB cDNA libraries were built via 5' RACE. TCRdb reworked the 5' RACE reads into one entry per CDR3 protein, no DNA. This sample's table has around 120,000 distinct CDR3 sequences. These receptors lack a known antigen. The sample taken for sequencing was naive CXCR3+ CD8+ T cells from blood. Subset meaning: CD45RO-CCR7+CD27+CD95- naive CD8+ T cells expressing CXCR3 (TNR3+). The receptors derive from a human donor in good health. Some clones in this sample may be carry-over from other donors' samples.

This chain links TRBV29-1 with TRBJ2-7. The CDR3 covers 11 residues. Germline V CDR1 and CDR2: SQVTM, ANQGSEA. CDR3 sequence reads: CSVGWTYEQYF.

V usage is TRBV7-3 and J usage is TRBJ2-5; lacking DNA, the TRBD2 call made by TCRdb goes unchecked. Germline CDR1 and CDR2: SGHTA and FQGTGA. The CDR3 consists of 14 residues. The CDR3: CASSLSAGGETQYF.

The chain uses TRBV6-2 or TRBV6-3 and TRBJ2-7; TCRdb reports TRBD1, a call that lacks DNA to check it against. The CDR3 spans 14 residues. The germline V gene has CDR1 MNHEY and CDR2 SVGEGT. CDR3: CASRTTGGSYEQYF.

The chain carries TRBV9 and TRBJ1-1; TCRdb selects TRBD1, and the lack of DNA leaves this call unchecked. The CDR3 length is 14 residues. Germline CDR1 reads SGDLS; CDR2 reads YYNGEE. The CDR3 loop reads CASSVAGDVTEAFF. The whole variable domain, filled in from reference TRBV9 and TRBJ1-1, reads DSGVTQTPKHLITATGQRVTLRCSPRSGDLSVYWYQQSLDQGLQFLIQYYNGEERAKGNILERFSAQQFPDLHSELNLSSLELGDSALYFCASSVAGDVTEAFFGQGTRLTVV.

This chain connects TRBV7-3 to TRBJ2-1; the D gene TCRdb calls, TRBD1, cannot be checked with no DNA. CDR1 and CDR2 from the germline V gene are SGHTA and FQGTGA. This CDR3 has 15 amino acids. CDR3 residues: CASTTDSNPNNEQFF.

The rearrangement uses TRBV10-3 and TRBJ2-7. This CDR3 comprises 12 residues. Germline V gives CDR1 ENHRY, CDR2 SYGVKD. CDR3 residues: CAIRSDYYEQYF.

The CDR3 loop is CASRVSGANVLTF. The V gene is TRBV7-3, the J gene TRBJ2-6. This CDR3 spans 13 amino acids. Germline V lookup: CDR1 SGHTA, CDR2 FQGTGA.

V usage is TRBV10-3 and J usage is TRBJ2-7; TCRdb returns TRBD1, unconfirmable since there is no DNA. The CDR3 is made up of 13 amino acids. CDR1 is ENHRY and CDR2 is SYGVKD in the germline V gene. CDR3 protein: CATTDRGGYEQYF.

V usage is TRBV10-2 and J usage is TRBJ2-7; TCRdb's D call of TRBD2 is untestable without DNA. Germline V CDR1 and CDR2: WSHSY, SAAADI. CDR3 length equals 15 residues. The CDR3 reads CASSEGLAGVEEQYF.

This sequence joins TRBV30 and TRBJ2-1; TCRdb's D gene call, TRBD2, goes unchecked for lack of DNA. From germline, CDR1 is GTSNPN and CDR2 SVGIG (reference sequence). CDR3 length: 15 residues. The CDR3 is CAWSVSAGSYNEQFF.

The chain joins TRBV6-5 to TRBJ2-1; TCRdb picks TRBD1, but there is no DNA to check that call. The CDR3 is made up of 17 amino acids. CDR1 and CDR2 (germline): MNHEY, SVGAGI. The CDR3 protein is CASSYRRATWDRDEQFF.

The chain links TRBV27 to TRBJ2-7. The V gene's germline CDR1 is MNHEY and CDR2 SMNVEV (reference sequence). This CDR3 contains 13 residues. The CDR3 is CASSLVGYYEQYF.

The genes are TRBV4-2 and TRBJ2-1; the TCRdb D gene call, TRBD1, has no DNA to confirm it. The CDR3 runs 16 residues. Germline V gives CDR1 LGHNA, CDR2 YNFKEQ. The CDR3 here is CASSAPGDTSYNEQFF.

The CDR3 loop is CASRPLGGDTGELFF. This chain links TRBV12-3 or TRBV12-4 with TRBJ2-2; the D call of TRBD2 rests on TCRdb alone, since no DNA is present to check it. The CDR3 is 15 residues long.

The chain is built from TRBV6-2 or TRBV6-3 and TRBJ1-5; TCRdb's D call, TRBD1, is unchecked because there is no DNA. Germline-derived CDR1 and CDR2 are MNHEY and SVGEGT. The CDR3 loop spans 15 amino acids. CDR3 in amino acids: CASRVGQGVNQPQHF.

The V gene is TRBV7-9, the J gene TRBJ2-5. Germline loops: CDR1 SEHNR, CDR2 FQNEAQ (reference sequence). The length of the CDR3 is 11 residues. CDR3 sequence reads: CASRVGETQYF.

The rearrangement joins TRBV29-1 to TRBJ1-1; TCRdb gives TRBD1 as the D gene, but with no DNA this cannot be confirmed. The germline CDR1 and CDR2 sequences are SQVTM and ANQGSEA. The CDR3 extends over 15 amino acids. This CDR3 reads CSVATRPSEGTEAFF.

The rearrangement uses TRBV28 and TRBJ1-5; checking the TCRdb D call of TRBD1 is not possible without DNA. The CDR3 is 15 amino acids. Germline CDR1 and CDR2: MDHEN and SYDVKM. The CDR3 protein is CASRPRQGSNQPQHF.